These 21 T cell receptor beta chains originate from one sample sequenced in a study of shared clonotypes between healthy human individuals. Clones were read by immunoSEQ multiplex PCR, and TCRdb kept only the in-frame ones, dropping some. The sample holds about 1.5 million clones, approximately 98% seen once. The sample comprised naive CD4+ T cells sorted from blood. Regarding subset: CD45RA+ positively selected. Source of these receptors: a man between 25 and 39 years old in good health.

On this clone itself: A read error may account for a junction end that differs from germline. V usage is TRBV30 and J usage is TRBJ2-7, with D tentatively TRBD2 (6 bases). CDR3 length: 14 amino acids. Per the germline V gene, CDR1 is GTSNPN and CDR2 is SVGIG (reference sequence). The CDR3 DNA is TGTGCGTGGAGGGTCCGAAACTACCTCAGGGAGCAGTACTTC. Protein sequence: CAWRVRNYLREQYF. The complete variable domain, with remaining parts taken from reference TRBV30 and TRBJ2-7, reads SQTIHQWPATLVQPVGSPLSLECTVEGTSNPNLYWYRQAAGRGLQLLFYSVGIGQISSEVPQNLSASRPQDRQFILSSKKLLLSDSGFYLCAWRVRNYLREQYFGPGTRLTVT.

The chain uses TRBV5-1 and TRBJ2-2; TRBD2 is a possible D gene (6 bases). V shed 4 bases and J shed 6 bases, with 19 bases lying between them. Germline CDR1 SGHRS, CDR2 YFSETQ. The CDR3 extends over 16 amino acids. CDR3: CASSRGGGFLPGELFF. As DNA, the CDR3 is TGCGCCAGCAGCCGTGGGGGAGGTTTTCTGCCCGGGGAGCTGTTTTTT.

V and J are TRBV5-4 and TRBJ2-1; the D gene is possibly TRBD2 (6 bases). CDR1 is SGHNT, CDR2 YYREEE, per germline (reference sequence). V was clipped by 7 bases and J by 4 bases, with 15 bases between them. The CDR3 loop spans 14 amino acids. The CDR3 DNA follows: TGTGCCAGCGATAGAGCGGGCGCATACAATGAGCAGTTCTTC. Protein sequence: CASDRAGAYNEQFF.

This clone has only a few counts. The chain has TRBV29-1 and TRBJ2-7; D uncertain. Germline CDR1 and CDR2: SQVTM and ANQGSEA. The CDR3 consists of 12 residues. Trimming stripped 5 bases from V and 0 bases from J, with 8 bases between. CDR3 DNA: TGCAGCGTTTTCGTGGGCTCCTACGAGCAGTACTTC. It specifies CSVFVGSYEQYF.

This chain uses TRBV7-4 with TRBJ2-1; D may correspond to TRBD1 or TRBD2 (5 bases each). The V gene lost 5 bases and the J gene lost 3 bases, with 17 bases spanning the gap. Germline assignment: CDR1 SGHVT and CDR2 SQSDAQ. This CDR3 contains 16 residues. The CDR3 region is CASSPQGTGIYNEQFF. The CDR3 DNA follows: TGTGCCAGCAGCCCCCAAGGGACGGGTATCTACAATGAGCAGTTCTTC.

The J gene is TRBJ2-5, the V gene TRBV7-9; 7 positions match TRBD1. The CDR3 totals 16 residues. V lost 5 bases, J lost 5 bases, and 14 bases stayed unmatched. Germline values: CDR1 SEHNR, CDR2 FQNEAQ (reference sequence). For the CDR3, the DNA is TGTGCCAGCAGCATTGAGACAGGGCCCATGGTGGAGACCCAGTACTTC. Translated, it gives CASSIETGPMVETQYF.

The chain recombines TRBV27 with TRBJ1-4; 7 bases are shared with TRBD1. The CDR3 totals 13 residues. J gave up 5 bases and V 6 bases, and 3 bases lay outside the gene matches. Per germline, CDR1 MNHEY and CDR2 SMNVEV (reference sequence). CDR3 amino acids: CASRPGQNEKLFF. As DNA, the CDR3 is TGTGCCAGCAGACCGGGACAGAATGAAAAACTGTTTTTT.

This chain joins TRBV28 and TRBJ2-7; 8 bases match TRBD1. Trimming cost V 6 bases and J 3 bases; bases outside gene matches: 13. The CDR3 is 16 residues long. From germline, CDR1 is MDHEN and CDR2 SYDVKM. CDR3 in DNA: TGTGCCAGCAGAACCCATTCCGGGACAGGCCTCTACGAGCAGTACTTC. This gives the protein CASRTHSGTGLYEQYF.

V gene TRBV18 combines with J gene TRBJ2-1, with 9 nucleotides matching TRBD2. There are 17 residues in the CDR3. V lost 2 bases to trimming and J lost 7 bases; unmatched junction nucleotides: 12. CDR1 is KGHSH and CDR2 is LQKENI in the germline V gene. The CDR3 loop is CASSPNVGGRARNEQFF. The DNA of the CDR3 is TGTGCCAGCTCACCAAATGTAGGCGGGAGGGCCCGTAATGAGCAGTTCTTC. Based on the CDR3 plus reference TRBV18 and TRBJ2-1, the full variable domain is NAGVMQNPRHLVRRRGQEARLRCSPMKGHSHVYWYRQLPEEGLKFMVYLQKENIIDESGMPKERFSAEFPKEGPSILRIQQVVRGDSAAYFCASSPNVGGRARNEQFFGPGTRLTVL.

V and J are TRBV18 and TRBJ1-3; D might be TRBD1 (5 bases). The CDR3 length is 18 residues. Germline-derived CDR1 and CDR2 are KGHSH and LQKENI. V lost 3 bases and J lost 0, with 18 bases in between. CDR3 loop: CASSPLKRGGTSGNTIYF. As DNA, the CDR3 is TGTGCCAGCTCACCGCTCAAGCGGGGCGGAACCTCTGGAAACACCATATATTTT. The full variable domain, with the rest looked up from reference TRBV18 and TRBJ1-3, is NAGVMQNPRHLVRRRGQEARLRCSPMKGHSHVYWYRQLPEEGLKFMVYLQKENIIDESGMPKERFSAEFPKEGPSILRIQQVVRGDSAAYFCASSPLKRGGTSGNTIYFGEGSWLTVV.

The chain employs TRBV9 and TRBJ2-1; D is unresolved. This CDR3 spans 12 amino acids. Germline V gene data show CDR1 as SGDLS and CDR2 as YYNGEE. Trimming shortened V by 5 bases and J by 5 bases, and 8 bases separated the two germline ends. This CDR3 reads CASSATHNEQFF. Written as DNA, the CDR3 is TGTGCCAGCAGTGCGACCCACAATGAGCAGTTCTTC.

The chain has TRBV27 and TRBJ2-1; possible D gene TRBD1, 6 bases. This CDR3 spans 12 amino acids. Trimming shortened V by 6 bases and J by 10 bases, and 13 bases separated the two germline ends. CDR1 and CDR2 from the germline V gene are MNHEY and SMNVEV (reference sequence). The CDR3 nucleotides are TGTGCCAGCAGATCAGGGGCTGGCGAGCAGTTCTTC. Its translation is CASRSGAGEQFF.

For the CDR3, the DNA is TGCGCCAGCAGCTCCGTTCCGGGACAGGGGTACGAGCAGTACTTC. Translated: CASSSVPGQGYEQYF. The chain uses TRBV5-1 and TRBJ2-7, with 10 bases matching TRBD1. V was clipped by 3 bases and J by 4 bases; unmatched bases: 7. Germline V lookup: CDR1 SGHRS, CDR2 YFSETQ. The CDR3 has 15 amino acids.

V and J are TRBV29-1 and TRBJ2-2; no definite D call. V was trimmed by 6 bases and J by 5 bases, leaving 16 bases between them. CDR1 is SQVTM and CDR2 is ANQGSEA in the germline V gene. The CDR3 runs to 14 residues. CDR3 nucleotides: TGCAGCGTCCCCGACCCATCACAAACCGGGGAGCTGTTTTTT. Protein product: CSVPDPSQTGELFF.

The CDR3 region is CASSLGVVNTEAFF. DNA of the CDR3: TGTGCCAGCAGCTTAGGGGTGGTGAACACTGAAGCTTTCTTT. V gene TRBV7-6 combines with J gene TRBJ1-1; D gene unclear. The CDR3 is 14 amino acids. Trimming stripped 1 base from V and 0 bases from J, with 6 bases between. Germline-derived CDR1 and CDR2 are SGHVS and FNYEAQ.

On this clone: Other DNA sequences in the sample encode the same CDR3. This sequence joins TRBV7-9 and TRBJ1-5, with D unresolved. The CDR3 is 12 residues long. Germline-derived CDR1 and CDR2 are SEHNR and FQNEAQ (reference sequence). V lost 4 bases and J lost 6, with 7 bases in between. CDR3: CASSYPGQPQHF. CDR3 coding DNA: TGTGCCAGCAGCTATCCCGGTCAGCCCCAGCATTTT.

The V gene is TRBV7-9, the J gene TRBJ1-1; D might be TRBD1 (5 bases). The CDR3 runs 14 residues. Germline V gives CDR1 SEHNR, CDR2 FQNEAQ (reference sequence). V shed 8 bases and J shed 1 base, with 14 bases lying between them. This CDR3 reads CASVPGTKNTEAFF. DNA of the CDR3: TGTGCCAGCGTGCCCGGGACTAAGAACACTGAAGCTTTCTTT. The full variable domain, in which reference TRBV7-9 and TRBJ1-1 provide the parts outside the CDR3, is DTGVSQNPRHKITKRGQNVTFRCDPISEHNRLYWYRQTLGQGPEFLTYFQNEAQLEKSRLLSDRFSAERPKGSFSTLEIQRTEQGDSAMYLCASVPGTKNTEAFFGQGTRLTVV.

The J gene is TRBJ1-5, the V gene TRBV9, with D unclear. Germline lookup yields CDR1 SGDLS and CDR2 YYNGEE. The CDR3 loop spans 13 amino acids. V was shortened by 2 bases and J by 5 bases, with 8 bases between the two germline ends. DNA of the CDR3: TGTGCCAGCAGCGTGAATATATATCAGCCCCAGCATTTT. This sequence encodes CASSVNIYQPQHF.

This clone was observed a single time. The rearrangement joins TRBV18 to TRBJ1-5; D unclear. This CDR3 region has 13 residues. V was cut by 3 bases and J by 5 bases, with 8 bases left in between. Germline CDR1 is KGHSH and CDR2 is LQKENI. CDR3 sequence: CASSPTTDQPQHF. In DNA form, the CDR3 reads TGTGCCAGCTCACCGACTACAGATCAGCCCCAGCATTTT.

The sample holds one count of this clone. The chain couples TRBV2 to TRBJ1-5; D remains unclear. This CDR3 has 13 amino acids. V was clipped by 6 bases and J by 6 bases, with 12 bases between them. Germline V gives CDR1 SNHLY, CDR2 FYNNEI. The CDR3, as DNA: TGTGCCAGCAGCCCAACCCAAAGTCAGCCCCAGCATTTT. Its translation: CASSPTQSQPQHF.

The gene calls are TRBV4-3 and TRBJ2-1; TRBD2 aligns across 7 bases. Germline lookup yields CDR1 LGHNA and CDR2 YSLEER. V gave up 4 bases and J gave up 4 bases; unmatched junction bases: 13. This CDR3 has 17 amino acids. The CDR3 loop is CASSLRLLATNYNEQFF. Here the CDR3 DNA reads TGCGCCAGCAGCCTAAGACTACTAGCGACTAATTACAATGAGCAGTTCTTC.